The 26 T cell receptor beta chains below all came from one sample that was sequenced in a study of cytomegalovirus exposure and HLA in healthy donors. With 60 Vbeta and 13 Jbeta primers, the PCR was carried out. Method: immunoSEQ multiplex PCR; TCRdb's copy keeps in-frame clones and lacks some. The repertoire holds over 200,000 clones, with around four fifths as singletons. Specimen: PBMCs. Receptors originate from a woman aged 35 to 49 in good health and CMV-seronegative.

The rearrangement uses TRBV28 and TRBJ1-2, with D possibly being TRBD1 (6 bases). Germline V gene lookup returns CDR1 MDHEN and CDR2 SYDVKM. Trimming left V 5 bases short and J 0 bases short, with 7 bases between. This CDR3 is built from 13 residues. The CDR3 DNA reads TGTGCCAGCAGTGGACAGCCTAACTATGGCTACACCTTC. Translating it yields CASSGQPNYGYTF.

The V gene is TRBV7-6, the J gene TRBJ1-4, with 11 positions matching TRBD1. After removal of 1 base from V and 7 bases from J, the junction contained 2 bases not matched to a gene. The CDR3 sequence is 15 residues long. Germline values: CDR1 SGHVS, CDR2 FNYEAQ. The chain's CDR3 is CASSLGTGGGEKLFF. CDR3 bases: TGTGCCAGCAGCTTAGGGACAGGGGGCGGTGAAAAACTGTTTTTT. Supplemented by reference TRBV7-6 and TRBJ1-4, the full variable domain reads GAGVSQSPRYKVTKRGQDVALRCDPISGHVSLYWYRQALGQGPEFLTYFNYEAQQDKSGLPNDRFSAERPEGSISTLTIQRTEQRDSAMYRCASSLGTGGGEKLFFGSGTQLSVL.

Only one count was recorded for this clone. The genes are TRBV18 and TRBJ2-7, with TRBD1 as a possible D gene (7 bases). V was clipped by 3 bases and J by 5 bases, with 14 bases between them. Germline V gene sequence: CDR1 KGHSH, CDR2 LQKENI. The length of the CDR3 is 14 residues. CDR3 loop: CASSPETGRNEQYF. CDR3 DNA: TGTGCCAGCTCACCGGAGACAGGGAGGAACGAGCAGTACTTC.

This chain's CDR3 is CASRGIGTGGATDTQYF. The CDR3, as DNA: TGTGCCAGCAGAGGGATCGGGACTGGCGGAGCTACAGATACGCAGTATTTT. The V call is TRBV28, the J call TRBJ2-3, with D possibly matching TRBD2 (6 bases). In germline, CDR1 is MDHEN, CDR2 SYDVKM. V was pared by 6 bases and J by 3 bases, with 22 bases between. This CDR3 spans 17 amino acids.

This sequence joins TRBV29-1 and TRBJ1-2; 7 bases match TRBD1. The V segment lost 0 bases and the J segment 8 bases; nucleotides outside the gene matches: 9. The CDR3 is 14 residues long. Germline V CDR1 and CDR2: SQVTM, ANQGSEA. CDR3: CSVEDRTGQGGYTF. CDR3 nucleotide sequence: TGCAGCGTTGAAGATCGGACAGGTCAGGGGGGCTACACCTTC.

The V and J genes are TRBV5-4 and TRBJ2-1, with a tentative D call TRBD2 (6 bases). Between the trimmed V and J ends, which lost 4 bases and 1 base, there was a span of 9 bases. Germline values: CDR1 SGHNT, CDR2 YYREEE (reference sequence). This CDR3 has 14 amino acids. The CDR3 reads CASSIAVSYNEQFF. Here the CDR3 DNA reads TGTGCCAGCAGCATAGCGGTGTCCTACAATGAGCAGTTCTTC.

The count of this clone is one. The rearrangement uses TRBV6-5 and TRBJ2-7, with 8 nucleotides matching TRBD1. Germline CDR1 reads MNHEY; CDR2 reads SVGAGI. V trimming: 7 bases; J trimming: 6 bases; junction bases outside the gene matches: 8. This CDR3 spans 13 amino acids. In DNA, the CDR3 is TGTGCCAGCATGCTTTACAGGGGGTCCGAGCAGTACTTC. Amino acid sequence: CASMLYRGSEQYF.

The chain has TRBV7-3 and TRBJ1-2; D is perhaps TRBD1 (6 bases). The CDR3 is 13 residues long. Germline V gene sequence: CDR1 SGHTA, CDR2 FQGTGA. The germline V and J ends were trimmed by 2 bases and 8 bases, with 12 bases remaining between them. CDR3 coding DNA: TGTGCCAGCAGCTTACTTCAGGGACAAGGCTACACCTTC. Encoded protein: CASSLLQGQGYTF.

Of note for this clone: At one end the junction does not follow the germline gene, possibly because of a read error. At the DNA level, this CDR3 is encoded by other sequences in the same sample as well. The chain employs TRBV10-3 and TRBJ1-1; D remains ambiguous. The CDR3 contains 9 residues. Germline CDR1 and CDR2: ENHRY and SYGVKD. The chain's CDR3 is CAIGGEAFF. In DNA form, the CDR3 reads TGTGCCATCGGCGGTGAAGCCTTCTTT.

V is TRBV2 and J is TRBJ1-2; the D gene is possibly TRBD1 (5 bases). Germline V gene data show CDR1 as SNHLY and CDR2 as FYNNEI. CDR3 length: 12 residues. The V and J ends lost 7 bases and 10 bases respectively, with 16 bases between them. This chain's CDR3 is CASNGPGLYYTF. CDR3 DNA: TGTGCCAGCAACGGTCCAGGGTTGTACTACACCTTC.

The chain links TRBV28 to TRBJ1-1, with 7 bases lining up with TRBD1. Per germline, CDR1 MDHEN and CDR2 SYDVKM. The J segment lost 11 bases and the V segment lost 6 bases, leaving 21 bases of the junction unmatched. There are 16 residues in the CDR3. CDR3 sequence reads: CASRSSGGMGDRAAFF. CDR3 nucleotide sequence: TGTGCCAGCAGATCATCTGGGGGTATGGGTGACAGGGCCGCTTTCTTT.

CDR3 sequence reads: CASSPGQPFYGYTF. The DNA of the CDR3 is TGTGCCAGCAGTCCGGGACAGCCTTTCTATGGCTACACCTTC. The chain links TRBV28 to TRBJ1-2; 7 bases line up with TRBD1. V dropped 5 bases and J dropped 4; count of bases not matched to a gene: 7. CDR3 length: 14 amino acids. CDR1 and CDR2 (germline): MDHEN, SYDVKM.

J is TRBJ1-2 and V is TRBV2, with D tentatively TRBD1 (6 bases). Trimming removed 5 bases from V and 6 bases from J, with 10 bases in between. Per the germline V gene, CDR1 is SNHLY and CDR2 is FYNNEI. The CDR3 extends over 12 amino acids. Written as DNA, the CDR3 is TGTGCCAGCAGTTACCACAGGGATGGCTACACCTTC. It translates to CASSYHRDGYTF.

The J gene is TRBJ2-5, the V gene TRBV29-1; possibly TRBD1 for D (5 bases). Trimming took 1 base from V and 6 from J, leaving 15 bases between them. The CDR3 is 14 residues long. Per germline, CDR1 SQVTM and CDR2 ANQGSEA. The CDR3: CSVEGGRVLKTQYF. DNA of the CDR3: TGCAGCGTTGAAGGGGGCAGGGTTTTAAAGACCCAGTACTTC.

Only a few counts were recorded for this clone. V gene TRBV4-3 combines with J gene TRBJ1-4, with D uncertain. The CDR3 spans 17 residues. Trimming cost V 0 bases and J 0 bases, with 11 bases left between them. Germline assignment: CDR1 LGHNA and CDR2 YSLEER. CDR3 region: CASSQDREWATNEKLFF. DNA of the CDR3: TGCGCCAGCAGCCAAGATCGGGAGTGGGCAACTAATGAAAAACTGTTTTTT.

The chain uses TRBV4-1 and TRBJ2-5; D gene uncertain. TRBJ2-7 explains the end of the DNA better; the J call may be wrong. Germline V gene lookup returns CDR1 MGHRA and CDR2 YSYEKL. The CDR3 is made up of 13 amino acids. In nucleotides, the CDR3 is TGCGCCAGCAGCCAAGGTCCCGGGTACGAGCAGTACTTC. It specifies CASSQGPGYEQYF.

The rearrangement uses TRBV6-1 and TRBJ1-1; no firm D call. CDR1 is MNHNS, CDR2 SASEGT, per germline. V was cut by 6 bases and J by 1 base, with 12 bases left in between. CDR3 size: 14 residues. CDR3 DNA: TGTGCCAGCAGCCGCGACATCGCGAACACTGAAGCTTTCTTT. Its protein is CASSRDIANTEAFF.

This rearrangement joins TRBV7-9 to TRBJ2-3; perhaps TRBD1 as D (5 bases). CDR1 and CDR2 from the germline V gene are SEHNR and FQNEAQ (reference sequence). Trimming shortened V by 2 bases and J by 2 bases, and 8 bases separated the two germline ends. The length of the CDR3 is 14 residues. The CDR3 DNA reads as TGTGCCAGCAGCTTATCTGGGGCCACAGATACGCAGTATTTT. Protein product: CASSLSGATDTQYF. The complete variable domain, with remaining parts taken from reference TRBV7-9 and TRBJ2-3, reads DTGVSQNPRHKITKRGQNVTFRCDPISEHNRLYWYRQTLGQGPEFLTYFQNEAQLEKSRLLSDRFSAERPKGSFSTLEIQRTEQGDSAMYLCASSLSGATDTQYFGPGTRLTVL.

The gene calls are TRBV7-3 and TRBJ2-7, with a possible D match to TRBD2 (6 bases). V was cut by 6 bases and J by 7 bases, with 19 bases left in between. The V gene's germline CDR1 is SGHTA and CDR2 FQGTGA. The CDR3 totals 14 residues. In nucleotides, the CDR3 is TGTGCCAGCAGTACCGACGGCGGGGCCGGTGAGCAGTACTTC. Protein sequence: CASSTDGGAGEQYF.

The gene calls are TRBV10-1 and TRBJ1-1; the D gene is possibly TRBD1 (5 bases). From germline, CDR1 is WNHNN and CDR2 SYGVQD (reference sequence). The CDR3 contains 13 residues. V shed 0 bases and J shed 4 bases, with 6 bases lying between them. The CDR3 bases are TGCGCCAGCAGTGAGTCGGGGGGCACTGAAGCTTTCTTT. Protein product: CASSESGGTEAFF.

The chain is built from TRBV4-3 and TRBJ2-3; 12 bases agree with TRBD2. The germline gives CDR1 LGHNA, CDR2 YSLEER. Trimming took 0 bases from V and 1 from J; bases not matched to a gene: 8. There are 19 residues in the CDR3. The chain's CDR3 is CASSQEKLAGGRGTDTQYF. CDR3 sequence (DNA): TGCGCCAGCAGCCAAGAGAAACTAGCGGGGGGCCGGGGCACAGATACGCAGTATTTT.

CDR3 amino acids: CASSLGTGSPLHF. The CDR3 DNA is TGCGCCAGCAGCTTAGGAACGGGATCACCCCTCCACTTT. The rearrangement links TRBV5-1 to TRBJ1-6; D remains ambiguous. The CDR3 consists of 13 residues. Germline CDR1 reads SGHRS; CDR2 reads YFSETQ. V was shortened by 2 bases and J by 10 bases, with 10 bases between the two germline ends.

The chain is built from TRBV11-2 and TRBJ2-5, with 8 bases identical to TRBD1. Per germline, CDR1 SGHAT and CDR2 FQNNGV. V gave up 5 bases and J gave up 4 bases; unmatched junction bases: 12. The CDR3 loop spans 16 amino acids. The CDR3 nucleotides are TGTGCCAGCAGCCCTGTGGGACAGGTGATCGGAGAGACCCAGTACTTC. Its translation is CASSPVGQVIGETQYF. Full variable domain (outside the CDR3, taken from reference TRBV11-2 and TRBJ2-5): EAGVAQSPRYKIIEKRQSVAFWCNPISGHATLYWYQQILGQGPKLLIQFQNNGVVDDSQLPKDRFSAERLKGVDSTLKIQPAKLEDSAVYLCASSPVGQVIGETQYFGPGTRLLVL.

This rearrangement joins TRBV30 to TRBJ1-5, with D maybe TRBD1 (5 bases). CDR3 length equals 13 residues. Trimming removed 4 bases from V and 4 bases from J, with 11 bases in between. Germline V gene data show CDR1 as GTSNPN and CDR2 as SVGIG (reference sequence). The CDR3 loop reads CAWTTGPNQPQHF. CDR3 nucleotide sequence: TGTGCCTGGACTACAGGACCAAATCAGCCCCAGCATTTT.

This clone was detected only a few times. DNA of the CDR3: TGTGCCAGCAGCCTCTCGGGACAGGGGGCCCACGAGCAGTACTTC. It encodes CASSLSGQGAHEQYF. This chain joins TRBV7-2 and TRBJ2-7; TRBD1 aligns across 12 bases. CDR1 SGHTA and CDR2 FQGNSA come from the germline V gene. Unmatched junction bases numbered 7, after V lost 5 bases and J lost 5 bases. The CDR3 covers 15 residues.

CDR3 residues: CASRKGVGLGTEAFF. CDR3 in DNA: TGTGCCAGCAGAAAAGGGGTGGGGCTGGGCACTGAAGCTTTCTTT. V gene TRBV6-5 combines with J gene TRBJ1-1; D may be TRBD1 (5 bases). The ends were cut back, 6 bases at V and 4 bases at J, with 18 bases in the middle. This CDR3 has 15 amino acids. Germline V gene data show CDR1 as MNHEY and CDR2 as SVGAGI.